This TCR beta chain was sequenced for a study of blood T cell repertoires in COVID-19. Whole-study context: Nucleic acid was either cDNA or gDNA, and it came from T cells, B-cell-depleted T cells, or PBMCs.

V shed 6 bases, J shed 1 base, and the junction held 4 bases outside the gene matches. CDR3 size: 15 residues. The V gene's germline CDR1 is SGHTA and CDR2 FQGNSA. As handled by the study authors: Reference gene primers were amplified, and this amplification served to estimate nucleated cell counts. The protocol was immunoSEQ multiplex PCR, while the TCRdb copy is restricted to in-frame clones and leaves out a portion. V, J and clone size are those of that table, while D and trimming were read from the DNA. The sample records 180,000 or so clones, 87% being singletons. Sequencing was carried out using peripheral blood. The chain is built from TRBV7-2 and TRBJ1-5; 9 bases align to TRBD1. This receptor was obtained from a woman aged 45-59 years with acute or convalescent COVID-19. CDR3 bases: TGTGCCAGCAGTGCGGACAGGGGAAGCAATCAGCCCCAGCATTTT. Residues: CASSADRGSNQPQHF.